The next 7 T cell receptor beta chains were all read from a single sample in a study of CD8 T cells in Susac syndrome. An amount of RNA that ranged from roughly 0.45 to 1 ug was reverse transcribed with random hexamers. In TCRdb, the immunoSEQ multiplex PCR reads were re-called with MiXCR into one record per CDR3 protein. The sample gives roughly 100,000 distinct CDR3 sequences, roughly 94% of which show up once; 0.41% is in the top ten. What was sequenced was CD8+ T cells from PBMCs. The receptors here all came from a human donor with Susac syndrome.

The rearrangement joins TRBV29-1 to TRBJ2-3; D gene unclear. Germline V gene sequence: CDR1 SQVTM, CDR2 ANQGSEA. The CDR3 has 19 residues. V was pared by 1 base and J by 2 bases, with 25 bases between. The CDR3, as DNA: TGCAGCGTTGAAGGTCTAGAAGGAGAGTATAGGTTCACCACAGATACGCAGTATTTT. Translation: CSVEGLEGEYRFTTDTQYF.

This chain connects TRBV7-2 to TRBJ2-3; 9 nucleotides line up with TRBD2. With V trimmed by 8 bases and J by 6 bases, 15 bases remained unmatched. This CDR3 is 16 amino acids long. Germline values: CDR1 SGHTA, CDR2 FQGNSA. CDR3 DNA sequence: TGTGCCAGCCGAGATACGGGGCGGGGGGGCTGGGATACGCAGTATTTT. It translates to CASRDTGRGGWDTQYF.

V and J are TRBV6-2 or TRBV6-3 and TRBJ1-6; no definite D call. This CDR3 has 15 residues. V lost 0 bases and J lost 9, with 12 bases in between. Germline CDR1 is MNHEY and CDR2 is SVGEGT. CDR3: CASSYSKERRSPLHF. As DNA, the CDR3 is TGTGCCAGCAGTTACTCGAAAGAAAGGCGTTCACCCCTCCACTTT.

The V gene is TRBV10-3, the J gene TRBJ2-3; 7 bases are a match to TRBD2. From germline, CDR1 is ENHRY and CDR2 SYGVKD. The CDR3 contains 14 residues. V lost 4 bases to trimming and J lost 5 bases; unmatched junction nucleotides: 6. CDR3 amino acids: CAISGEGNGDTQYF. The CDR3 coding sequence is TGTGCCATCAGTGGGGAGGGTAATGGAGATACGCAGTATTTT.

CDR3 region: CSVAGGDSYEQYF. DNA for the CDR3: TGCAGCGTTGCGGGGGGCGACTCCTACGAGCAGTACTTC. V gene TRBV29-1 combines with J gene TRBJ2-7; possible D gene TRBD2, 7 bases. Trimming took 4 bases from V and 0 from J, leaving 10 bases between them. CDR3 length: 13 amino acids. Germline CDR1 is SQVTM and CDR2 is ANQGSEA.

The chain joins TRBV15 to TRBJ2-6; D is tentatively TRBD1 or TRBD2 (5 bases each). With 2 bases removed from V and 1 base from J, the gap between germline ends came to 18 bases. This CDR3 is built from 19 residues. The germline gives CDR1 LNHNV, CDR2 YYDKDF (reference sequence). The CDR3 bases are TGTGCCACCAGCAGAAAAAGAGGTCAGGGAGAGTCTGGGGCCAACGTCCTGACTTTC. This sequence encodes CATSRKRGQGESGANVLTF. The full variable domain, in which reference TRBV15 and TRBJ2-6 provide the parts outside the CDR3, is DAMVIQNPRYQVTQFGKPVTLSCSQTLNHNVMYWYQQKSSQAPKLLFHYYDKDFNNEADTPDNFQSRRPNTSFCFLDIRSPGLGDTAMYLCATSRKRGQGESGANVLTFGAGSRLTVL.

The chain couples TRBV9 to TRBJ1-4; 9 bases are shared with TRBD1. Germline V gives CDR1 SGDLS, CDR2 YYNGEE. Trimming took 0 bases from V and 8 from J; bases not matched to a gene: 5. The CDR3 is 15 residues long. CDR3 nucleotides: TGTGCCAGCAGCGTAGATAGGGGACAGGGCGAAAAACTGTTTTTT. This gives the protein CASSVDRGQGEKLFF.